The 25 T cell receptor beta chains in this list originate from one sample, sequenced in a study of T cell responses to AZD1222 COVID-19 vaccine (dated by TCRdb to the early 2020s). Reading the label with the study, this specimen's time point is: baseline before first vaccination. Library preparation employed the immunoSEQ multiplex PCR assay. The clones in this table, taken by TCRdb from immuneACCESS, are in-frame only. Not every clone is retained; where verified, under half of the shortfall comes from an unresolved V gene, and the cause of the rest is unknown. This sample gives around 67,000 clones in total; less than 90% of them show up just once. The ten top clones hold 7.3% of the sample. The sample consisted of peripheral blood, taken on day 0 of AZD1222 vaccination. These receptors were collected from an adult in good health.

The CDR3 nucleotides are TGTGCCAGCAGCTTGGCAAGCGGGGGCGAGGGGGGCGATGAGCAGTTCTTC. Translating gives CASSLASGGEGGDEQFF. The V call is TRBV7-6, the J call TRBJ2-1; TRBD2 agrees at 8 bases. With V trimmed by 3 bases and J by 8 bases, 15 bases remained unmatched. Germline loops: CDR1 SGHVS, CDR2 FNYEAQ. This CDR3 comprises 17 residues.

The gene calls are TRBV4-1 and TRBJ2-4; D uncertain. Germline loops: CDR1 MGHRA, CDR2 YSYEKL. V lost 4 bases to trimming and J lost 0 bases, with 16 bases between them. The CDR3 loop spans 17 amino acids. This CDR3 is CASSLQDRPRAKNIQYF. The CDR3 DNA sequence: TGCGCCAGCAGCCTTCAGGACCGGCCGAGAGCCAAAAACATTCAGTACTTC.

The CDR3 coding sequence is TGTGCCTGGAGTCCGGGACAGGGACATTCACCCCTCCACTTT. Its protein is CAWSPGQGHSPLHF. The chain combines TRBV30 with TRBJ1-6, with 9 bases aligning to TRBD1. Germline CDR1 and CDR2: GTSNPN and SVGIG (reference sequence). V was pared by 2 bases and J by 8 bases, with 4 bases of the junction left unmatched. The CDR3 is made up of 14 amino acids.

The chain has TRBV1 and TRBJ2-4. TRBV1 is a documented pseudogene. The CDR3 extends over 17 amino acids. The CDR3 region is CTSSQDSTRPAKNIQYF. CDR3 DNA sequence: TGCACCAGCAGCCAAGATTCGACCAGACCAGCCAAAAACATTCAGTACTTC.

The chain is built from TRBV6-5 and TRBJ2-2, with TRBD1 matching over 9 bases. The V segment lost 11 bases and the J segment 3 bases; nucleotides outside the gene matches: 7. This CDR3 has 14 residues. CDR1 is MNHEY, CDR2 SVGAGI, per germline. In DNA form, the CDR3 reads TGTGCCGGCGAACAGGGGGCGCACACCGGGGAGCTGTTTTTT. This gives the protein CAGEQGAHTGELFF.

V gene TRBV5-1 combines with J gene TRBJ2-3, with TRBD1 matching over 8 bases. The CDR3 is made up of 15 amino acids. The germline gives CDR1 SGHRS, CDR2 YFSETQ. After removal of 3 bases from V and 1 base from J, the junction contained 4 bases not matched to a gene. The CDR3 reads CASSSGQGGTDTQYF. In DNA, the CDR3 is TGCGCCAGCAGCTCCGGACAGGGCGGCACAGATACGCAGTATTTT. The full variable domain, in which reference TRBV5-1 and TRBJ2-3 provide the parts outside the CDR3, is KAGVTQTPRYLIKTRGQQVTLSCSPISGHRSVSWYQQTPGQGLQFLFEYFSETQRNKGNFPGRFSGRQFSNSRSEMNVSTLELGDSALYLCASSSGQGGTDTQYFGPGTRLTVL.

V is TRBV5-1 and J is TRBJ1-2; TRBD1 matches at 7 bases. The germline gives CDR1 SGHRS, CDR2 YFSETQ. V lost 4 bases, J lost 5 bases, and 5 bases stayed unmatched. The CDR3 covers 13 residues. The CDR3 spells CASSGGTDYGYTF. Written as DNA, the CDR3 is TGCGCCAGCAGCGGCGGGACAGATTATGGCTACACCTTC.

V gene TRBV11-3 combines with J gene TRBJ2-1, with unresolved D. There are 13 residues in the CDR3. Germline V gene sequence: CDR1 SGHNT, CDR2 YENEEA. Trimming left V 0 bases short and J 5 bases short, with 5 bases between. The CDR3 sequence is CASSLERDNEQFF. CDR3 sequence (DNA): TGTGCCAGCAGCTTAGAAAGGGACAATGAGCAGTTCTTC. Filled out from reference TRBV11-3 and TRBJ2-1, the complete variable domain reads EAGVVQSPRYKIIEKKQPVAFWCNPISGHNTLYWYLQNLGQGPELLIRYENEEAVDDSQLPKDRFSAERLKGVDSTLKIQPAELGDSAVYLCASSLERDNEQFFGPGTRLTVL.

The J gene is TRBJ2-1, the V gene TRBV2, with 8 bases aligning to TRBD2. This CDR3 region has 14 residues. The V gene end was trimmed by 4 bases and the J gene end by 9 bases; junction bases not matched to a gene: 8. Germline-derived CDR1 and CDR2 are SNHLY and FYNNEI. CDR3 loop: CASSVSRGGREQFF. The CDR3 DNA reads as TGTGCCAGCAGTGTATCCCGGGGGGGCCGTGAGCAGTTCTTC.

As to this clone: Within the sample, other DNA sequences also encode this same CDR3. The rearrangement joins TRBV9 to TRBJ2-3; D not certain. V shed 0 bases and J shed 4 bases, with 6 bases lying between them. Germline-derived CDR1 and CDR2 are SGDLS and YYNGEE. This CDR3 spans 13 amino acids. Here the CDR3 DNA reads TGTGCCAGCAGCGTAGGAAGCCCAGATACGCAGTATTTT. Its protein product is CASSVGSPDTQYF.

The chain has TRBV19 and TRBJ2-1; 9 bases fit TRBD2. The J segment lost 1 base and the V segment lost 4 bases, leaving 2 bases of the junction unmatched. Germline V gene data show CDR1 as LNHDA and CDR2 as SQIVND (reference sequence). The CDR3 contains 15 residues. This CDR3 reads CASSTTSGSYNEQFF. The CDR3 DNA follows: TGTGCCAGTAGTACTACTAGCGGGTCCTACAATGAGCAGTTCTTC.

This rearrangement joins TRBV5-1 to TRBJ2-7; D gene uncertain. CDR1 and CDR2 from the germline V gene are SGHRS and YFSETQ. The CDR3 contains 15 residues. The ends were cut back, 4 bases at V and 0 bases at J, with 14 bases in the middle. The CDR3: CASSPHDGSSYEQYF. CDR3 sequence (DNA): TGCGCCAGCAGCCCCCATGACGGATCCTCCTACGAGCAGTACTTC.

This chain links TRBV9 with TRBJ1-4; perhaps TRBD1 as D (5 bases). CDR3 length: 18 residues. The V end lost 0 bases, the J end lost 8 bases, and 23 bases lay between the germline ends. Germline V gene sequence: CDR1 SGDLS, CDR2 YYNGEE. CDR3 nucleotide sequence: TGTGCCAGCAGCGTAGCCGCCCAGGGCAGGCCCCAAGGGGAAAAACTGTTTTTT. Its protein product is CASSVAAQGRPQGEKLFF. Combining the CDR3 with reference TRBV9 and TRBJ1-4 gives the whole variable domain DSGVTQTPKHLITATGQRVTLRCSPRSGDLSVYWYQQSLDQGLQFLIQYYNGEERAKGNILERFSAQQFPDLHSELNLSSLELGDSALYFCASSVAAQGRPQGEKLFFGSGTQLSVL.

This rearrangement joins TRBV28 to TRBJ1-1; 7 nucleotides align to TRBD1. Losses at the gene ends were 5 bases for V and 7 bases for J; bases not matched to a gene: 10. The germline V gene encodes CDR1 MDHEN and CDR2 SYDVKM. CDR3 size: 14 residues. The CDR3 nucleotides read TGTGCCAGCAGTACCTCAGGGGGGACGTATGAAGCTTTCTTT. Its translation is CASSTSGGTYEAFF.

The chain uses TRBV10-3 and TRBJ1-2; a weak D match, TRBD1 (6 bases). The CDR3 extends over 14 amino acids. Germline assignment: CDR1 ENHRY and CDR2 SYGVKD. V was clipped by 2 bases and J by 2 bases, with 9 bases between them. The CDR3 region has the DNA TGTGCCATCAGTGAGGGGGGGGCGAACTATGGCTACACCTTC. This gives the protein CAISEGGANYGYTF.

The rearrangement joins TRBV7-9 to TRBJ1-5; maybe TRBD1 (6 bases). V was shortened by 5 bases and J by 4 bases, with 12 bases between the two germline ends. The CDR3 extends over 14 amino acids. Per the germline V gene, CDR1 is SEHNR and CDR2 is FQNEAQ (reference sequence). CDR3 DNA sequence: TGTGCCAGCAGCGGGCAGGGGTTAAATCAGCCCCAGCATTTT. It encodes CASSGQGLNQPQHF.

The V gene is TRBV5-1, the J gene TRBJ2-1, with D uncertain. The CDR3 runs 14 residues. Trimming shortened V by 4 bases and J by 4 bases, and 12 bases separated the two germline ends. Germline CDR1 SGHRS, CDR2 YFSETQ. The CDR3 region is CASSPPLGYNEQFF. CDR3 bases: TGCGCCAGCAGCCCCCCCCTGGGTTACAATGAGCAGTTCTTC. The full variable domain, its missing parts supplied by reference TRBV5-1 and TRBJ2-1, is KAGVTQTPRYLIKTRGQQVTLSCSPISGHRSVSWYQQTPGQGLQFLFEYFSETQRNKGNFPGRFSGRQFSNSRSEMNVSTLELGDSALYLCASSPPLGYNEQFFGPGTRLTVL.

The CDR3 here is CASSFGRRSGQSYEQYF. Written as DNA, the CDR3 is TGTGCCAGCAGCTTCGGGCGTCGCTCGGGGCAGTCCTACGAGCAGTACTTC. The chain combines TRBV7-6 with TRBJ2-7, with D perhaps assigned TRBD1 or TRBD2 (5 bases each). Trimming removed 3 bases at V and 1 base at J, with 19 bases between. The length of the CDR3 is 17 residues. Germline CDR1 is SGHVS and CDR2 is FNYEAQ.

The chain has TRBV6-5 and TRBJ1-1, with D uncertain. Trimming removed 6 bases from V and 6 bases from J, with 17 bases in between. Germline lookup yields CDR1 MNHEY and CDR2 SVGAGI. The length of the CDR3 is 14 residues. The CDR3 sequence: CASRWSVERAEAFF. In nucleotides, the CDR3 is TGTGCCAGCAGATGGTCAGTGGAAAGGGCTGAAGCTTTCTTT.

The chain uses TRBV15 and TRBJ2-6; 8 bases line up with TRBD2. Unmatched junction bases numbered 6, after V lost 2 bases and J lost 0 bases. CDR3 size: 18 residues. CDR1 is LNHNV and CDR2 is YYDKDF in the germline V gene (reference sequence). CDR3 bases: TGTGCCACCAGCAGACCTGGACTAGCTTACTCTGGGGCCAACGTCCTGACTTTC. Translating it yields CATSRPGLAYSGANVLTF.

This clone came up once. The rearrangement joins TRBV2 to TRBJ1-5; unclear D gene. Between the trimmed V and J ends, which lost 6 bases and 9 bases, there was a span of 9 bases. Per germline, CDR1 SNHLY and CDR2 FYNNEI. The CDR3 runs 11 residues. As DNA, the CDR3 is TGTGCCAGCAGACTAGACGTGCCCCAGCATTTT. This gives the protein CASRLDVPQHF.

The genes are TRBV7-5 and TRBJ1-6. TRBV7-5 is described as a pseudogene. This CDR3 is 14 amino acids long. CDR3 sequence reads: CARSLAGRAAPLHF. CDR3 bases: TGTGCCAGAAGCTTAGCCGGGCGGGCCGCACCCCTCCACTTT.

V and J are TRBV10-3 and TRBJ2-1, with D possibly being TRBD1 (6 bases). V lost 10 bases and J 5 bases, leaving 18 bases between the germline ends. Germline V gene sequence: CDR1 ENHRY, CDR2 SYGVKD. This CDR3 region has 14 residues. The DNA of the CDR3 is TGTGCCACCCACCCCACAGGGAACAACAATGAGCAGTTCTTC. Protein sequence: CATHPTGNNNEQFF.

The count of this clone is one. This chain connects TRBV12-2 to TRBJ2-5. TRBV12-2 is a documented pseudogene. This CDR3 region has 15 residues. CDR3 in DNA: TGTGCACCGACGCTTAGAGTATGGGTCTTGGGGACCCAGTACTTC. This codes for CAPTLRVWVLGTQYF.

V usage is TRBV7-9 and J usage is TRBJ2-1; 11 nucleotides align to TRBD1. From germline, CDR1 is SEHNR and CDR2 FQNEAQ (reference sequence). V trimming: 5 bases; J trimming: 7 bases; junction bases outside the gene matches: 13. This CDR3 comprises 17 residues. The CDR3 is CASSVPPGTGGKNEQFF. CDR3 sequence (DNA): TGTGCCAGCAGCGTCCCACCAGGGACAGGGGGTAAAAATGAGCAGTTCTTC. Variable domain in full (rest from reference TRBV7-9 and TRBJ2-1): DTGVSQNPRHKITKRGQNVTFRCDPISEHNRLYWYRQTLGQGPEFLTYFQNEAQLEKSRLLSDRFSAERPKGSFSTLEIQRTEQGDSAMYLCASSVPPGTGGKNEQFFGPGTRLTVL.